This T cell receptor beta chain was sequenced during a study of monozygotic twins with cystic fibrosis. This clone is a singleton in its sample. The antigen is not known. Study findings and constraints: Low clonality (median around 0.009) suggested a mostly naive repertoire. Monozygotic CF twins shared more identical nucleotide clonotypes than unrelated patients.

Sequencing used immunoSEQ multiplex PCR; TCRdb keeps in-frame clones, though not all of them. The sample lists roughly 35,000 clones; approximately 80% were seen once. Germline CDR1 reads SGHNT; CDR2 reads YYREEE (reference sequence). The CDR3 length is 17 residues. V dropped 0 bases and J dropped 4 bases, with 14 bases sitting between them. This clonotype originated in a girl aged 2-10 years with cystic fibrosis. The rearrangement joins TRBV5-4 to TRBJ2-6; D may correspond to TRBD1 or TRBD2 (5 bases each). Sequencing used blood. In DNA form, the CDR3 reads TGTGCCAGCAGCTTGGATCCTCCGGGGCTGGGGGCCAACGTCCTGACTTTC. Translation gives CASSLDPPGLGANVLTF. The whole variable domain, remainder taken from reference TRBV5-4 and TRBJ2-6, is ETGVTQSPTHLIKTRGQQVTLRCSSQSGHNTVSWYQQALGQGPQFIFQYYREEENGRGNFPPRFSGLQFPNYSSELNVNALELDDSALYLCASSLDPPGLGANVLTFGAGSRLTVL.